The table lists the clone carrying this T cell receptor beta chain with a few counts. Its antigen is as yet unknown. These data come from a study of shared clonotypes between healthy human individuals. Study conclusions and caveats: Clonotype sharing among donors likely depends on sequencing depth.

Data came from immunoSEQ multiplex PCR; TCRdb stores just in-frame clones and leaves some out. This table has under 2,000,000 clones, about 95% appearing once. The germline gives CDR1 SEHNR, CDR2 FQNEAQ (reference sequence). This CDR3 contains 17 residues. Unmatched junction bases numbered 8, after V lost 4 bases and J lost 0 bases. Positive CCR7 selection of CD45RO-negative cells yielded the naive CD8 cells, and terminally differentiated effector memory CD45RA+ cells were excluded. The sequence was collected from a man younger than 35 in good health. The chain carries TRBV7-9 and TRBJ2-4, with 8 bases aligning to TRBD1. The material sequenced was naive CD8+ T cells sorted from blood. In nucleotides, the CDR3 is TGTGCCAGCAGCTCCAACAGGGGGATAGTAGCCAAAAACATTCAGTACTTC. This translates into CASSSNRGIVAKNIQYF.